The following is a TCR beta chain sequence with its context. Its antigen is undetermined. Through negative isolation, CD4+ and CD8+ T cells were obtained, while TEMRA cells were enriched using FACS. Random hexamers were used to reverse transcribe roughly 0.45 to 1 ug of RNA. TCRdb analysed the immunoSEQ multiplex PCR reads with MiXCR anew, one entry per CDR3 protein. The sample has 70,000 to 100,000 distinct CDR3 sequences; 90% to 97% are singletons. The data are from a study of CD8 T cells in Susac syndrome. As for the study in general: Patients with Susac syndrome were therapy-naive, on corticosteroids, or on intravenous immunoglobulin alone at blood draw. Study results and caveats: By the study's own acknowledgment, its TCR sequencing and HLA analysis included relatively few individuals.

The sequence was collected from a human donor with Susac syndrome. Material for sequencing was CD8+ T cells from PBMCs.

The CDR3 coding sequence is TGTGCCATGACGGTCAGGGGGACCCACAATGAGCAGTTCTTC. Residues: CAMTVRGTHNEQFF. V gene TRBV6-4 combines with J gene TRBJ2-1; TRBD1 aligns across 7 bases. The CDR3 runs to 14 residues. Per germline, CDR1 MRHNA and CDR2 SNTAGT. V shed 10 bases and J 5 bases; nucleotides not matched to a gene: 11.